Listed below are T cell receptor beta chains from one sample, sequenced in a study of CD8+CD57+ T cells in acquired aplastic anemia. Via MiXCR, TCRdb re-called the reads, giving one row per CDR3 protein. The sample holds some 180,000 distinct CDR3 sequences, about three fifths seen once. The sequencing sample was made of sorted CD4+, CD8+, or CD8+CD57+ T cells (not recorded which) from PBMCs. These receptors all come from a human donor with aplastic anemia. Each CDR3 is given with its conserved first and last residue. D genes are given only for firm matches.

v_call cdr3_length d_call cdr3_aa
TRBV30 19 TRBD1 CAWSVYPMTGPVYNSPLHF
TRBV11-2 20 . CAGTDRGGKGVLSYNSPLHF
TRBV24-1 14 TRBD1 CATSAPDRGHEQYF
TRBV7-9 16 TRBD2 CASSLGGLAGLYEQYF
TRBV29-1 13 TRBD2 CSVGGGIQETQYF
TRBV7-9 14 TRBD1 CASSLTGIQSELFF
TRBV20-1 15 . CSARATGGPSETQYF
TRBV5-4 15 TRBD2 CASSFKRGNQETQYF
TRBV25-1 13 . CASIGTYGNTIYF
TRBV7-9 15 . CASSLQGSHTDTQYF
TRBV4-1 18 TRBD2 CASSQEGLAGGGYNEQFF
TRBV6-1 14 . CASVRASSYNEQFF
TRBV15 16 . CATSRDLQGQVETQYF
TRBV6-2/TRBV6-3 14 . CASSYIGGNTEAFF
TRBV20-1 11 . CSARDYYEQYF
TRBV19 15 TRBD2 CASSLTSGRSYEQYF
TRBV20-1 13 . CSARDHRNYGYTF
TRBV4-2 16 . CASSQPDSSSYNEQFF
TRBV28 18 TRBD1 CASSFSPGQEANTGELFF
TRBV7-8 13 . CASRYNPSDTQYF
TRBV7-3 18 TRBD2 CASSPGRLAGASYNEQFF
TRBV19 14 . CASSITEGTYEQYF
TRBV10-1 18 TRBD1 CASSDKWGQGASGNTIYF
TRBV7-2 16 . CASSLTLHRDGNTIYF
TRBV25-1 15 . CASSGPKDTSYGYTF
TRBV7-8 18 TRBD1 CASSLLDRDRSNYYGYTF